These T cell receptor beta chains were read from a single sample in a study of metastatic and nonmetastatic thyroid tumors. MiXCR reprocessed the PCR reads for TCRdb. This sample has 25,000 to 35,000 clones, with approximately 17% found just once. Material for sequencing was blood. These receptor sequences come from a female donor with papillary thyroid cancer or a benign thyroid nodule (not recorded which). Some clones in this sample may be carry-over from other donors' samples. Both conserved end residues are part of each CDR3. The D gene is left open where the match is weak. Part of the rows lack a size; the others show once, few, many or a class for expanded clones.

d_gene: NA
v_gene: TRBV20-1
abundance: many
j_gene: TRBJ1-3
CDR3aa: CSASVVDSGNTIYF
CDR3nt: TGCAGTGCATCGGTTGTTGACTCTGGAAACACCATATATTTT

d_gene: TRBD1
v_gene: TRBV10-3
abundance: medium-sized
j_gene: TRBJ1-2
CDR3aa: CAISEWSGQDYGYTF
CDR3nt: TGTGCCATCAGTGAGTGGTCTGGACAGGACTATGGCTACACCTTC

d_gene: NA
v_gene: TRBV6-1
abundance: NA
j_gene: TRBJ2-7
CDR3aa: CASSVRAYEQYF
CDR3nt: TGTGCCAGCAGTGTTAGGGCCTACGAGCAGTACTTC

d_gene: NA
v_gene: TRBV7-2
abundance: NA
j_gene: TRBJ1-1
CDR3aa: CAGSSNRYTEAFF
CDR3nt: TGTGCCGGCAGCTCCAACCGATACACTGAAGCTTTCTTT

d_gene: NA
v_gene: TRBV19
abundance: NA
j_gene: TRBJ2-7
CDR3aa: CGRSIYVPYEQYF
CDR3nt: TGTGGCCGGAGTATCTACGTTCCTTACGAGCAGTACTTC

d_gene: NA
v_gene: TRBV20-1
abundance: NA
j_gene: TRBJ2-7
CDR3aa: CIARVGGAHPYEQYF
CDR3nt: TGTATTGCTAGAGTTGGGGGGGCACACCCCTACGAGCAGTACTTC

d_gene: NA
v_gene: TRBV5-1
abundance: many
j_gene: TRBJ1-5
CDR3aa: CASSLADPGNQPQHF
CDR3nt: TGCGCCAGCAGCTTAGCCGACCCTGGCAATCAGCCCCAGCATTTT

d_gene: TRBD1
v_gene: TRBV5-1
abundance: NA
j_gene: TRBJ1-5
CDR3aa: CASSLAGTEHSVRPQHF
CDR3nt: TGCGCCAGCAGCTTGGCCGGGACAGAACATTCCGTACGGCCCCAGCATTTT

d_gene: NA
v_gene: TRBV6-4
abundance: NA
j_gene: TRBJ1-6
CDR3aa: CASSDQGWGRSSYNSPLHF
CDR3nt: TGTGCCAGCAGTGACCAGGGGTGGGGGAGAAGCTCCTATAATTCACCCCTCCACTTT

d_gene: NA
v_gene: TRBV3-1
abundance: NA
j_gene: TRBJ2-5
CDR3aa: CASSGRPGGGETQYF
CDR3nt: TGTGCCAGCAGCGGACGACCAGGGGGGGGCGAGACCCAGTACTTC

d_gene: TRBD2
v_gene: TRBV30
abundance: NA
j_gene: TRBJ2-7
CDR3aa: CAQRLAGVREQYF
CDR3nt: TGTGCCCAACGGCTAGCGGGAGTGCGGGAGCAGTACTTC

d_gene: TRBD2
v_gene: TRBV7-3
abundance: many
j_gene: TRBJ2-1
CDR3aa: CASSRGRAYGFNEQFF
CDR3nt: TGTGCCAGCAGTAGAGGGAGGGCCTACGGCTTCAATGAGCAGTTCTTC

d_gene: NA
v_gene: TRBV11-2
abundance: many
j_gene: TRBJ2-2
CDR3aa: CASSWGPRDTGELFF
CDR3nt: TGTGCCAGCAGCTGGGGCCCCCGGGACACCGGGGAGCTGTTTTTT

d_gene: NA
v_gene: TRBV7-3
abundance: NA
j_gene: TRBJ2-1
CDR3aa: CASILSAVGSEGLQFF
CDR3nt: TGTGCCAGCATCTTAAGTGCGGTGGGTTCAGAAGGTTTGCAGTTCTTC

d_gene: NA
v_gene: TRBV5-5
abundance: many
j_gene: TRBJ1-2
CDR3aa: CASSLGYGYTF
CDR3nt: TGTGCCAGCAGCTTGGGGTATGGCTACACCTTC

d_gene: TRBD2
v_gene: TRBV9
abundance: many
j_gene: TRBJ2-5
CDR3aa: CASSTYSGGEETQYF
CDR3nt: TGTGCCAGCAGCACTTATAGCGGGGGCGAAGAGACCCAGTACTTC

d_gene: NA
v_gene: TRBV5-1
abundance: many
j_gene: TRBJ2-7
CDR3aa: CASTLSGESYEQYF
CDR3nt: TGCGCCAGCACCCTTTCAGGGGAGAGTTACGAGCAGTACTTC

d_gene: NA
v_gene: TRBV20-1
abundance: many
j_gene: TRBJ1-6
CDR3aa: CSASRGGTGNSPLHF
CDR3nt: TGCAGTGCTAGTCGGGGCGGGACGGGGAATTCACCCCTCCACTTT

d_gene: NA
v_gene: TRBV5-6
abundance: many
j_gene: TRBJ1-5
CDR3aa: CASSFSGQGILGNQPQHF
CDR3nt: TGTGCCAGCAGCTTTTCGGGGCAGGGGATTTTAGGGAATCAGCCCCAGCATTTT

d_gene: NA
v_gene: TRBV6-5
abundance: many
j_gene: TRBJ2-1
CDR3aa: CASSYRQGFEQFF
CDR3nt: TGTGCCAGCAGTTACCGTCAGGGGTTTGAGCAGTTCTTC

d_gene: NA
v_gene: TRBV20-1
abundance: NA
j_gene: TRBJ1-6
CDR3aa: CSARDQGSFSHLHF
CDR3nt: TGCAGTGCTAGAGACCAGGGGAGTTTCTCACACCTCCACTTT

d_gene: NA
v_gene: TRBV10-3
abundance: NA
j_gene: TRBJ2-3
CDR3aa: CAIGAGGEKADTQYF
CDR3nt: TGTGCCATCGGTGCCGGGGGAGAGAAGGCAGATACGCAGTATTTC

d_gene: NA
v_gene: TRBV6-1
abundance: many
j_gene: TRBJ2-3
CDR3aa: CASSERAGRDTQYF
CDR3nt: TGTGCCAGCAGTGAAAGAGCAGGGAGAGATACGCAGTATTTT

d_gene: TRBD1
v_gene: TRBV6-4
abundance: many
j_gene: TRBJ1-5
CDR3aa: CASSESGDRGRRGNQPQHF
CDR3nt: TGTGCCAGCAGTGAGTCCGGGGACAGGGGGCGAAGGGGCAATCAGCCCCAGCATTTT

d_gene: TRBD2
v_gene: TRBV6-5
abundance: few
j_gene: TRBJ2-5
CDR3aa: CASSSGLAGKEKQYF
CDR3nt: TGTGCCAGCAGTTCAGGACTAGCGGGGAAAGAGAAACAGTACTTC

d_gene: TRBD1
v_gene: TRBV4-1
abundance: NA
j_gene: TRBJ2-7
CDR3aa: CASSEGQGAYQYF
CDR3nt: TGCGCCAGTAGCGAAGGACAGGGAGCCTATCAGTACTTC

d_gene: TRBD2
v_gene: TRBV11-2
abundance: NA
j_gene: TRBJ2-5
CDR3aa: CASSPRLLAGKETQYF
CDR3nt: TGTGCCAGCAGCCCAAGACTCCTAGCGGGGAAAGAGACCCAGTACTTC

d_gene: NA
v_gene: TRBV6-1
abundance: many
j_gene: TRBJ2-1
CDR3aa: CASSFDHIRNEQFF
CDR3nt: TGTGCCAGCAGTTTCGACCATATTAGGAATGAGCAGTTCTTC

d_gene: TRBD1
v_gene: TRBV20-1
abundance: many
j_gene: TRBJ2-1
CDR3aa: CSARGQGGDNEQFF
CDR3nt: TGCAGTGCTCGGGGACAGGGTGGGGACAATGAGCAGTTCTTC

d_gene: TRBD2
v_gene: TRBV14
abundance: many
j_gene: TRBJ2-7
CDR3aa: CASSRSTSGAYEQYF
CDR3nt: TGTGCCAGCAGCCGGAGTACTAGCGGGGCTTACGAGCAGTACTTC

d_gene: TRBD2
v_gene: TRBV20-1
abundance: NA
j_gene: TRBJ2-1
CDR3aa: CSGGTSGGYNEQFF
CDR3nt: TGCAGTGGAGGGACTAGCGGGGGGTACAATGAGCAGTTCTTC

d_gene: NA
v_gene: TRBV2
abundance: many
j_gene: TRBJ1-2
CDR3aa: CASSERDGANYGYTF
CDR3nt: TGTGCCAGCAGTGAGCGGGACGGAGCTAACTATGGCTACACCTTC

d_gene: NA
v_gene: TRBV5-5
abundance: NA
j_gene: TRBJ1-1
CDR3aa: CASSLVTPSEAFF
CDR3nt: TGTGCCAGCAGCTTGGTGACACCCAGTGAAGCTTTCTTT

d_gene: NA
v_gene: TRBV2
abundance: many
j_gene: TRBJ1-2
CDR3aa: CASSVLRHGYGYTF
CDR3nt: TGTGCCAGCAGTGTTTTAAGACACGGCTATGGCTACACCTTC

d_gene: NA
v_gene: TRBV7-7
abundance: many
j_gene: TRBJ2-3
CDR3aa: CASSLRVADTQYF
CDR3nt: TGTGCCAGCAGCTTAAGAGTAGCAGATACGCAGTATTTT

d_gene: NA
v_gene: TRBV7-8
abundance: many
j_gene: TRBJ2-1
CDR3aa: CASSLGGVISIQFF
CDR3nt: TGTGCCAGCAGCTTGGGGGGAGTAATTTCCATTCAGTTCTTC

d_gene: NA
v_gene: TRBV15
abundance: many
j_gene: TRBJ1-2
CDR3aa: CATSRGTEANYGYTF
CDR3nt: TGTGCCACCAGCAGAGGGACAGAAGCTAACTATGGCTACACCTTC

d_gene: TRBD1
v_gene: TRBV20-1
abundance: many
j_gene: TRBJ2-7
CDR3aa: CSARDPLRGRGVYEQYF
CDR3nt: TGCAGTGCTAGAGATCCTCTCAGGGGGCGCGGTGTTTACGAGCAGTACTTC

d_gene: NA
v_gene: TRBV20-1
abundance: NA
j_gene: TRBJ2-7
CDR3aa: CSAGRVSGYEQYF
CDR3nt: TGCAGTGCTGGCAGGGTATCGGGCTACGAGCAGTACTTC

d_gene: TRBD1
v_gene: TRBV9
abundance: many
j_gene: TRBJ1-1
CDR3aa: CASSARQGIWDTEAFF
CDR3nt: TGTGCCAGCAGCGCTCGACAGGGGATATGGGACACTGAAGCTTTCTTT

d_gene: NA
v_gene: TRBV16
abundance: few
j_gene: TRBJ1-2
CDR3aa: CASSERSGYGYTF
CDR3nt: TGTGCCAGCAGCGAGAGATCTGGCTATGGCTACACCTTC

d_gene: NA
v_gene: TRBV9
abundance: NA
j_gene: TRBJ1-2
CDR3aa: CASSTYLNYGYTF
CDR3nt: TGTGCCTCCTCAACTTACTTAAACTATGGCTACACCTTC

d_gene: NA
v_gene: TRBV11-1
abundance: many
j_gene: TRBJ2-1
CDR3aa: CASSRPTSRGYNEQFF
CDR3nt: TGTGCCAGCAGCCGACCGACTAGTCGGGGGTACAATGAGCAGTTCTTC